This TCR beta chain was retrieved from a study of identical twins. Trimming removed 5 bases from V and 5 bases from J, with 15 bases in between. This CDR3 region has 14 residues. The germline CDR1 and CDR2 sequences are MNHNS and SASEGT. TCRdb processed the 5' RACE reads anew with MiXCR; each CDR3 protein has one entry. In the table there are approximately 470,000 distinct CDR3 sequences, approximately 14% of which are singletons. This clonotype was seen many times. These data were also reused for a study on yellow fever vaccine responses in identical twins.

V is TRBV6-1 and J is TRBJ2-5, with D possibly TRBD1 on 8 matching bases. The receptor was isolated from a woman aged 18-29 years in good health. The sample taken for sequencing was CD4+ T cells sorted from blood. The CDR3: CASSPTGGAETQYF. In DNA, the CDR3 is TGTGCCAGCAGTCCTACAGGGGGGGCGGAGACCCAGTACTTC.